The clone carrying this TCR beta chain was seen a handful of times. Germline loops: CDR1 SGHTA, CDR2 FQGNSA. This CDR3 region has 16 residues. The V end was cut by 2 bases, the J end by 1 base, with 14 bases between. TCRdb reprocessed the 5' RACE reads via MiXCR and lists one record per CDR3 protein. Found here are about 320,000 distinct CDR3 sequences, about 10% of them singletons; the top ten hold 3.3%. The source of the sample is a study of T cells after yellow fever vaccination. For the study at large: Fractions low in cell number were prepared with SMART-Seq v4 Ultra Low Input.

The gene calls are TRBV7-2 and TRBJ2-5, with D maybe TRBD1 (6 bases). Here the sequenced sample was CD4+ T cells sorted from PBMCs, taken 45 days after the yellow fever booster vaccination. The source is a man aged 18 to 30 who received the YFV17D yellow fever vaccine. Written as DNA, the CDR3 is TGTGCCAGCAGCTTAAGGCAGGGGCTCATCCAAGAGACCCAGTACTTC. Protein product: CASSLRQGLIQETQYF.